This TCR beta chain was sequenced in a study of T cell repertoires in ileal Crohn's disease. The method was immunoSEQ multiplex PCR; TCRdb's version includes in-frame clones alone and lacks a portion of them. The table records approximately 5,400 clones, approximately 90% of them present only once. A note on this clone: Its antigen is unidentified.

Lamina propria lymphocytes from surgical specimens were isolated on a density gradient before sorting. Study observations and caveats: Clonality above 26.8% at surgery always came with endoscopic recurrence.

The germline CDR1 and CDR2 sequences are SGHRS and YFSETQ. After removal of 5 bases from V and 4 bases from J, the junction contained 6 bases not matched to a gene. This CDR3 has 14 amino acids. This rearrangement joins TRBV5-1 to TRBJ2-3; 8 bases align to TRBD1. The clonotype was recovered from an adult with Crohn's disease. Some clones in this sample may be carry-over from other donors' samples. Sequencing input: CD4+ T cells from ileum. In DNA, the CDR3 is TGCGCCAGCAGTTTTGGACAGGGTGCAGATACGCAGTATTTT. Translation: CASSFGQGADTQYF. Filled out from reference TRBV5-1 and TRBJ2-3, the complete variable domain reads KAGVTQTPRYLIKTRGQQVTLSCSPISGHRSVSWYQQTPGQGLQFLFEYFSETQRNKGNFPGRFSGRQFSNSRSEMNVSTLELGDSALYLCASSFGQGADTQYFGPGTRLTVL.